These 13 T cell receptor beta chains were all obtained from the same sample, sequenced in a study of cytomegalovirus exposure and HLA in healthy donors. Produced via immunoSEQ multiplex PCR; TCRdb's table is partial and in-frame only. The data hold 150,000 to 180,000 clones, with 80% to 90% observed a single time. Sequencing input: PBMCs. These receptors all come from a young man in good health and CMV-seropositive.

As DNA, the CDR3 is TGTGCCAGCAGTTTATTTGGTAGAGTAACTGACAGGGCCGCTAATGAAAAACTGTTTTTT. Protein sequence: CASSLFGRVTDRAANEKLFF. The chain has TRBV27 and TRBJ1-4; 7 bases agree with TRBD1. J was trimmed by 3 bases and V by 1 base; bases with no gene match: 17. Germline V gene data show CDR1 as MNHEY and CDR2 as SMNVEV (reference sequence). The CDR3 loop spans 20 amino acids.

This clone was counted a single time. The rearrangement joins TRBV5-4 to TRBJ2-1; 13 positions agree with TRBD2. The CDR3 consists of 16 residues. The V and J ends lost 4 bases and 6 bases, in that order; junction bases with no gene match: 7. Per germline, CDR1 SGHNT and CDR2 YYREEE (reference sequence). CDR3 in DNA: TGTGCCAGCAGCCTACGACTAGCGGGAGGTAGCAATGAGCAGTTCTTC. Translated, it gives CASSLRLAGGSNEQFF.

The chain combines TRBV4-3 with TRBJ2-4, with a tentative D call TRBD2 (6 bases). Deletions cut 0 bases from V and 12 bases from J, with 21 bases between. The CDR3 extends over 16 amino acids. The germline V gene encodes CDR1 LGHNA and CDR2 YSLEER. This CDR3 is CASSQDGNRAGGAQYF. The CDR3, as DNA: TGCGCCAGCAGCCAAGATGGGAATCGGGCGGGCGGGGCTCAGTACTTC.

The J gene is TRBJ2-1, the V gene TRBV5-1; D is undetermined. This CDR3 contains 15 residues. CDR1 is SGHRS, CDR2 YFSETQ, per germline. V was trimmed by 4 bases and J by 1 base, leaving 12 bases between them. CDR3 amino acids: CASSHDTPSYNEQFF. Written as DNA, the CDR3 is TGCGCCAGCAGCCACGACACACCGTCCTACAATGAGCAGTTCTTC. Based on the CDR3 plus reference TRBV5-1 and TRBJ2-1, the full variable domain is KAGVTQTPRYLIKTRGQQVTLSCSPISGHRSVSWYQQTPGQGLQFLFEYFSETQRNKGNFPGRFSGRQFSNSRSEMNVSTLELGDSALYLCASSHDTPSYNEQFFGPGTRLTVL.

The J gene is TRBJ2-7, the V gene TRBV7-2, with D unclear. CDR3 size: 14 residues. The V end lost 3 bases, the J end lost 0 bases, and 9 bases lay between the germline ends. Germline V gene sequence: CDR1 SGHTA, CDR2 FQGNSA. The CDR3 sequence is CASSLFPDSYEQYF. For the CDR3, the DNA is TGTGCCAGCAGCTTGTTCCCAGACTCCTACGAGCAGTACTTC.

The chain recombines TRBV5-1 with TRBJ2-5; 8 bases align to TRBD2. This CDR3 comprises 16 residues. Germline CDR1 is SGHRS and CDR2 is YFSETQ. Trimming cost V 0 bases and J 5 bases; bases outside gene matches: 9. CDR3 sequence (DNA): TGCGCCAGCAGCTTGGCCCCAGCGGGAGCGTCGGAGACCCAGTACTTC. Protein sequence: CASSLAPAGASETQYF.

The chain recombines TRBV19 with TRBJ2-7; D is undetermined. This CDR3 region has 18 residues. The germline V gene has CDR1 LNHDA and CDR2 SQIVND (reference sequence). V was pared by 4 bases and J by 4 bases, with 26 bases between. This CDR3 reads CASSKWPTSDWVGYEQYF. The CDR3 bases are TGTGCCAGTAGTAAGTGGCCTACGAGCGACTGGGTAGGATACGAGCAGTACTTC. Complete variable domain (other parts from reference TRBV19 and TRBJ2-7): DGGITQSPKYLFRKEGQNVTLSCEQNLNHDAMYWYRQDPGQGLRLIYYSQIVNDFQKGDIAEGYSVSREKKESFPLTVTSAQKNPTAFYLCASSKWPTSDWVGYEQYFGPGTRLTVT.

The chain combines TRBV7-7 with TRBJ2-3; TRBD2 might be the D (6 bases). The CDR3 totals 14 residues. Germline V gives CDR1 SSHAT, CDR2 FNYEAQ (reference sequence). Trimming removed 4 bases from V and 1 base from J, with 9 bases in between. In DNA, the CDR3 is TGTGCCAGCAGCTATAGCGGCCGCACAGATACGCAGTATTTT. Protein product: CASSYSGRTDTQYF.

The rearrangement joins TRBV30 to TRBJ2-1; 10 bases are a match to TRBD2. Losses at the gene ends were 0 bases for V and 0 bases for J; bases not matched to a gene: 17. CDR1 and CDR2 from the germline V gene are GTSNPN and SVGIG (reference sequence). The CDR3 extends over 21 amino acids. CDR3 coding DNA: TGTGCCTGGAGTGTTATTAAGCTGGTGGACCCTAGCGGGAGCTCCTACAATGAGCAGTTCTTC. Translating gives CAWSVIKLVDPSGSSYNEQFF. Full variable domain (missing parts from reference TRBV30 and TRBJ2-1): SQTIHQWPATLVQPVGSPLSLECTVEGTSNPNLYWYRQAAGRGLQLLFYSVGIGQISSEVPQNLSASRPQDRQFILSSKKLLLSDSGFYLCAWSVIKLVDPSGSSYNEQFFGPGTRLTVL.

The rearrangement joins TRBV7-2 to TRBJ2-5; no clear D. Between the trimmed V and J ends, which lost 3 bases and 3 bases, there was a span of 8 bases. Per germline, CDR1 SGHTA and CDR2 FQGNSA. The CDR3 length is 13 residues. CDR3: CASSFSRKETQYF. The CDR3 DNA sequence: TGTGCCAGCAGCTTCTCTAGGAAAGAGACCCAGTACTTC.

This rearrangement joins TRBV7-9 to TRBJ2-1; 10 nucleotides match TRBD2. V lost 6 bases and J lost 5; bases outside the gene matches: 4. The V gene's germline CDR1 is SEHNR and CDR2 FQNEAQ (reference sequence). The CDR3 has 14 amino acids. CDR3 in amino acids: CASRLSGGNNEQFF. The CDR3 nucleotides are TGTGCCAGCAGACTTAGCGGGGGGAACAATGAGCAGTTCTTC.

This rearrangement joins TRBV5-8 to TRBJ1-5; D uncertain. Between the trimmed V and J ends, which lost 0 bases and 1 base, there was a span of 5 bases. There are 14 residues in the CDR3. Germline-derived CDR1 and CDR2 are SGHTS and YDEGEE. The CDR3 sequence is CASSLGESNQPQHF. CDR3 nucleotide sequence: TGTGCCAGCAGCTTGGGAGAGAGCAATCAGCCCCAGCATTTT.

The CDR3 sequence: CASFGQGLYGYTF. In nucleotides, the CDR3 is TGTGCCAGCTTCGGACAGGGCCTCTATGGCTACACCTTC. The rearrangement uses TRBV5-6 and TRBJ1-2; 8 bases line up with TRBD1. This CDR3 comprises 13 residues. V lost 7 bases and J lost 4; bases outside the gene matches: 6. The germline CDR1 and CDR2 sequences are SGHDT and YYEEEE.